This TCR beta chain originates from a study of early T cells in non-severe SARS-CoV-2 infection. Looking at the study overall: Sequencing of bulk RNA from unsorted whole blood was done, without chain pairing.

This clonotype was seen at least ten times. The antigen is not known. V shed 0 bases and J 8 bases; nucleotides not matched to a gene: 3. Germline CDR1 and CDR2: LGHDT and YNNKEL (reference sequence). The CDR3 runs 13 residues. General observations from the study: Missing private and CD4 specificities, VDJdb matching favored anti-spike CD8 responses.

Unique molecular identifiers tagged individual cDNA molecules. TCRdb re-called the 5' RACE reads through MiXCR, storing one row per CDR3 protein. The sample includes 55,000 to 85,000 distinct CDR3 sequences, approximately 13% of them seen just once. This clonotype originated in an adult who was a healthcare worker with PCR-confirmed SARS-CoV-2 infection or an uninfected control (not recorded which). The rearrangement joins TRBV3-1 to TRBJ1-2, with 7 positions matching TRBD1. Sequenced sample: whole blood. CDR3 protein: CASSQERGQGYTF. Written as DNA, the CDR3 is TGTGCCAGCAGCCAAGAAAGGGGGCAAGGCTACACCTTC.